This record covers a single T cell receptor (beta chain). Its antigen is not known. This sample is drawn from a study of cytomegalovirus exposure and HLA in healthy donors. Findings and limits, study-wide: Several of the most significant clusters were apparently associated with common viral pathogens in a later analysis. In a later analysis, TCR beta V- and J-gene trimming showed a link to a missense DCLRE1C variant.

Germline V gene sequence: CDR1 GTSNPN, CDR2 SVGIG (reference sequence). There are 14 residues in the CDR3. Trimming stripped 5 bases from V and 0 bases from J, with 13 bases between. Amplification used 60 Vbeta primers and 13 Jbeta primers. As processed by the authors: The count from a later analysis was 65 million to 90 million unique TCR beta chains, 9 million to 12 million of them shared. Assay used: immunoSEQ multiplex PCR; TCRdb lists only in-frame clones, some missing. For V, J and clone size, that table is used; D and trimming come from the DNA. This repertoire shows approximately 130,000 clones, about 84% found once; its top ten account for approximately 1.1%.

Sequencing was done on a sample of PBMCs. This clonotype was sampled from a boy between 10 and 17 years old in good health and CMV-seronegative. The chain combines TRBV30 with TRBJ1-2, with D tentatively TRBD1 (5 bases). For the CDR3, the DNA is TGTGCCTGGGAAGTGGACATTCCTAACTATGGCTACACCTTC. Its protein is CAWEVDIPNYGYTF. Variable domain in full (rest from reference TRBV30 and TRBJ1-2): SQTIHQWPATLVQPVGSPLSLECTVEGTSNPNLYWYRQAAGRGLQLLFYSVGIGQISSEVPQNLSASRPQDRQFILSSKKLLLSDSGFYLCAWEVDIPNYGYTFGSGTRLTVV.